One sample yielded the 7 T cell receptor beta chains listed below, sequenced in a study of T cells in Graves' hyperthyroidism and ophthalmopathy. Amplified TCR beta CDR3 regions came from RNA transcripts. The primer set for the first-round RT-PCR of the TCR CDR3 was HTBI. TCRdb re-derived calls from the multiplex PCR reads in MiXCR, one entry per CDR3 protein. The sample lists about 600,000 distinct CDR3 sequences; around 15% were seen once. Sequencing input: blood. The receptors derive from a woman in her fifties or sixties with Graves' ophthalmopathy.

Many counts were recorded for this clonotype. CDR3 amino acids: CATSSGFDGYTF. The DNA for the CDR3 is TGTGCCACCAGTTCTGGGTTTGACGGCTACACCTTC. The V and J genes are TRBV24-1 and TRBJ1-2, with D unresolved. This CDR3 spans 12 amino acids. Looked up from germline, CDR1 is KGHDR and CDR2 is SFDVKD. V was pared by 6 bases and J by 8 bases, with 12 bases between.

This clonotype was observed at least ten times. The chain uses TRBV5-1 and TRBJ1-2; tentative D call: TRBD1 (5 bases). Germline lookup yields CDR1 SGHRS and CDR2 YFSETQ. The length of the CDR3 is 15 residues. V lost 4 bases to trimming and J lost 5 bases, with 18 bases between them. CDR3 sequence (DNA): TGCGCCAGCAGCCATGGAGGACCGAGGACATATGGCTACACCTTC. It specifies CASSHGGPRTYGYTF.

This clonotype was seen only a few times. The chain joins TRBV7-9 to TRBJ1-5; D perhaps matches TRBD1 (5 bases). Trimming removed 5 bases from V and 6 bases from J, with 14 bases in between. This CDR3 comprises 14 residues. Germline assignment: CDR1 SEHNR and CDR2 FQNEAQ (reference sequence). The CDR3 is CASSMDRGGQPQHF. CDR3 sequence (DNA): TGTGCCAGCAGCATGGATAGGGGTGGTCAGCCCCAGCATTTT.

This clonotype was seen a handful of times. The rearrangement uses TRBV20-1 and TRBJ2-1, with 11 bases matching TRBD2. Looked up from germline, CDR1 is DFQATT and CDR2 is SNEGSKA (reference sequence). V dropped 7 bases and J dropped 7; count of bases not matched to a gene: 12. The CDR3 has 15 residues. Written as DNA, the CDR3 is TGCAGTGGCGGGGACCCACGGACTAGCGGGAATGAGCAGTTCTTC. Amino acids: CSGGDPRTSGNEQFF.

This clonotype was detected many times. The chain recombines TRBV29-1 with TRBJ1-1; unclear D gene. Germline V gives CDR1 SQVTM, CDR2 ANQGSEA. The CDR3 length is 10 residues. Trimming pared 4 bases from V and 6 bases from J, leaving 6 bases between. The CDR3 coding sequence is TGCAGCGTTGTACAGTCTGAAGCTTTCTTT. This encodes CSVVQSEAFF.

This clonotype was seen a single time. The chain combines TRBV28 with TRBJ2-1; 7 bases align to TRBD2. V lost 3 bases and J lost 6; bases outside the gene matches: 17. CDR1 and CDR2 (germline): MDHEN, SYDVKM. CDR3 length equals 18 residues. As DNA, the CDR3 is TGTGCCAGCAGTTTGGGCGGGGGTGGGGCGAGGGGATCCAATGAGCAGTTCTTC. Residues: CASSLGGGGARGSNEQFF.

This clonotype was detected many times. The chain links TRBV11-3 to TRBJ2-1; possibly TRBD2 for D (6 bases). Germline V CDR1 and CDR2: SGHNT, YENEEA. Deletions cut 8 bases from V and 7 bases from J, with 12 bases between. This CDR3 contains 12 residues. This CDR3 reads CASRLDSNEQFF. The CDR3 nucleotides read TGTGCCAGCCGACTAGATTCGAATGAGCAGTTCTTC.